This is a list of T cell receptor beta chains from one sample in a study of CD8+ T cells in alopecia areata. Profiled with immunoSEQ multiplex PCR; TCRdb holds only in-frame clones, not every one. Of 150,000 to 200,000 clones listed, approximately 55% are singletons. Sample: CD8+ T cells sorted from blood, taken at week 24, from a patient treated with tofacitinib. All receptors derive from a human donor with alopecia areata. Both conserved end residues are part of each CDR3. A D gene is named only where the DNA matches it firmly. Clone size, where shown, is once, few, many, or a class for clones that have expanded.

J,V,size,D,DNA,CDR3
TRBJ2-4,TRBV7-2,NA,NA,TGTGCCAGCAGCTTGGAGGGCGCGGACGGCTACTTC,CASSLEGADGYF
TRBJ1-5,TRBV4-3,NA,NA,TGCGCCAGCAGCCAAGATCGATTTCAGCCCCAGCATTTT,CASSQDRFQPQHF
TRBJ2-3,TRBV6-6,NA,NA,TGTGCCAGCAGTTATGGGTTTGGCACAGATACGCAGTATTTT,CASSYGFGTDTQYF
TRBJ1-1,TRBV4-3,NA,NA,TGCGCCAGCAGCCAAGACAGGATGATACCTGAAGCTTTCTTT,CASSQDRMIPEAFF
TRBJ1-6,TRBV9,NA,NA,TGTGCCAGCAGCGTAGAAGGCAAGAATTCACCCCTCCACTTT,CASSVEGKNSPLHF
TRBJ2-7,TRBV4-1,NA,NA,TGCGCCAGCAGCCAGGGGGGACTCTACTACGAGCAGTACTTC,CASSQGGLYYEQYF
TRBJ2-2,TRBV30,NA,NA,TGTGCCTGGAGTAGGACCGGGGAGCTGTTTTTT,CAWSRTGELFF
TRBJ2-6,TRBV9,few,TRBD1,TGTGCCAGCAGCGACCCATCGGGACAGCTAACCCCTGGGGCCAACGTCCTGACTTTC,CASSDPSGQLTPGANVLTF
TRBJ2-1,TRBV6-5,NA,TRBD2,TGTGCCAGCAGTTATAGCGGGGGTGGTGAGCAGTTCTTC,CASSYSGGGEQFF
TRBJ1-2,TRBV25-1,few,NA,TGTGCCAGCAGACAGGGTTCCCTGTTTGATGGCTACACCTTC,CASRQGSLFDGYTF
TRBJ2-3,TRBV10-3,NA,TRBD1,TGTGCCATCAGTGGGACTAACAGGGGGTCCACAGATACGCAGTATTTT,CAISGTNRGSTDTQYF
TRBJ1-1,TRBV19,NA,NA,TGTGCCAGCAGGGACCTGAACACTGAAGCTTTCTTT,CASRDLNTEAFF
TRBJ1-2,TRBV12-5,NA,NA,TGTGCTAGTGGTCTGGATGGGACACCTCTTGGCTACACCTTC,CASGLDGTPLGYTF
TRBJ2-7,TRBV4-3,few,NA,TGCGCCAGCAGCGCGGACAGTTCCTACGAGCAGTACTTC,CASSADSSYEQYF
TRBJ2-1,TRBV13,few,NA,TGTGCCAGCAGCTTAGGTGGCGGCTATGAGCAGTTCTTC,CASSLGGGYEQFF
TRBJ2-7,TRBV7-2,NA,NA,TGTGCCACATCGGAGGGCTACGAGCAGTACTTC,CATSEGYEQYF
TRBJ1-1,TRBV5-1,NA,NA,TGCGCCAGCAGCTTGGCCAGGCCGAACACTGAAGCTTTCTTT,CASSLARPNTEAFF
TRBJ2-3,TRBV6-4,NA,TRBD2,TGTGCCAGCAGTGCAGAAGCGGGGGACACAGATACGCAGTATTTT,CASSAEAGDTDTQYF
TRBJ2-1,TRBV6-1,NA,NA,TGTGCCAGCAGTAAATGGGGGAATGAGCAGTTCTTC,CASSKWGNEQFF
TRBJ2-5,TRBV11-2,NA,TRBD1,TGTGCCAGCAGCGATCACCTCCGGGACAGCCAAGAGACCCAGTACTTC,CASSDHLRDSQETQYF
TRBJ2-7,TRBV29-1,NA,NA,TGCAGCGTTGAAGATCGGATATCCTACGAGCAGTACTTC,CSVEDRISYEQYF
TRBJ2-7,TRBV5-1,NA,TRBD2,TGCGCCAGCAGTTCGGGAGGGGTCTCCTACGAGCAGTACTTC,CASSSGGVSYEQYF